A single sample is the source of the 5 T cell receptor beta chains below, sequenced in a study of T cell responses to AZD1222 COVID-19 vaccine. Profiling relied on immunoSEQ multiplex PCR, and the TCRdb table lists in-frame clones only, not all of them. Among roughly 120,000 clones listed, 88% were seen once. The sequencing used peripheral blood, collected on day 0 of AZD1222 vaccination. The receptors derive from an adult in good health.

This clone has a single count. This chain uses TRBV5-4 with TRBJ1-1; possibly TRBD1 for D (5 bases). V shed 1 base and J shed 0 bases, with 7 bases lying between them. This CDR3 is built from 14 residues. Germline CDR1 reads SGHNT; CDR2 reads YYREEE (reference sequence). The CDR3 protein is CASSLMGLNTEAFF. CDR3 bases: TGTGCCAGCAGCTTGATGGGGCTGAACACTGAAGCTTTCTTT.

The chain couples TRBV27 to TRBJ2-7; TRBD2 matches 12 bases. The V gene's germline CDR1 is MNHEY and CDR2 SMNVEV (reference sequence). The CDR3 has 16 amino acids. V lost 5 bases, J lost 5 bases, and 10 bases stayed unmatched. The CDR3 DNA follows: TGTGCCAGCAGTCCAACAGCACTAGCGGGGGGACACGAGCAGTACTTC. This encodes CASSPTALAGGHEQYF.

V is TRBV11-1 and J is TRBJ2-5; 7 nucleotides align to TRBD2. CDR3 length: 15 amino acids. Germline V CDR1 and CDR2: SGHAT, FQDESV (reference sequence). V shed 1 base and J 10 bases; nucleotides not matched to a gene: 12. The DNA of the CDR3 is TGTGCCAGCAGCTTAGGGGGGGGACTCGACGAGGACCAGTACTTC. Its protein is CASSLGGGLDEDQYF.

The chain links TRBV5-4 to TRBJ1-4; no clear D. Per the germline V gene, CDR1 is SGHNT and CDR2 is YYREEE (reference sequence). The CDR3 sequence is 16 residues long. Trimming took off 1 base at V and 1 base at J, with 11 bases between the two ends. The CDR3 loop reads CASSLRHVGTNEKLFF. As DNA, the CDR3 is TGTGCCAGCAGCTTGAGACATGTGGGAACTAATGAAAAACTGTTTTTT.

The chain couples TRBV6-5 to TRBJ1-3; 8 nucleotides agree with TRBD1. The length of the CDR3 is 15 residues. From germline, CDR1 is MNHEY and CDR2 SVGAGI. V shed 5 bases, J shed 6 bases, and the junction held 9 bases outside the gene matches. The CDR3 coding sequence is TGTGCCAGCAGTCCCGGGACAGGTAGAGAAAACACCATATATTTT. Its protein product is CASSPGTGRENTIYF.